Here is one T cell receptor beta chain with its context. Its antigen is still unknown. Trimming took off 2 bases at V and 2 bases at J, with 10 bases between the two ends. Per germline, CDR1 SQVTM and CDR2 ANQGSEA. The CDR3 is made up of 13 amino acids. The data were taken from a study of T cell responses to AZD1222 COVID-19 vaccine. General observations from the study: There were repertoire samples only from the period after the peak T cell response. Among those given AZD1222, only 5 to 7 were seropositive at baseline. Donors in the cohort were predominantly white British and more often female, and clonal diversity was possibly underestimated.

Measured with immunoSEQ multiplex PCR; TCRdb has only the in-frame clones, and not every one. The data contain about 140,000 clones, more than 75% of them singletons. Pooling was applied to second doses at about 4 or about 12 weeks. The receptor was derived from an adult who received the AZD1222 COVID-19 vaccine. The gene calls are TRBV29-1 and TRBJ2-7; D may be TRBD2 (6 bases). The specimen comprised peripheral blood, sampled 28 days after the second AZD1222 dose. The CDR3 DNA sequence: TGCAGCGTTGAAACGACGGGGGCCTACGAGCAGTACTTC. Translation gives CSVETTGAYEQYF.